Listed below are T cell receptor beta chains from one sample, sequenced in a study of CD8 T cells in Susac syndrome. TCRdb redid the calling of the immunoSEQ multiplex PCR reads with MiXCR, one entry per CDR3 protein. The sample holds about 110,000 distinct CDR3 sequences; around 95% are singletons and the top ten take around 0.1%. The sequenced sample consisted of CD4+ T cells from PBMCs. The receptors were gathered from a human donor in good health. The CDR3 runs from the conserved cysteine through the conserved F or W. D genes are given only for firm matches.

>NA|TRBV3-1|TRBJ2-3
CASSQEATQYF
TGTGCCAGCAGCCAAGAGGCTACGCAGTATTTT
>TRBD1|TRBV4-3|TRBJ1-1
CASSQDWDRENTEAFF
TGCGCCAGCAGCCAAGATTGGGACAGGGAGAACACTGAAGCTTTCTTT
>NA|TRBV12-3/TRBV12-4|TRBJ1-5
CASSLTGTPLKNQPQHF
TGTGCCAGCAGTTTAACCGGGACTCCCTTAAAGAATCAGCCCCAGCATTTT
>NA|TRBV29-1|TRBJ1-3
CSGASSGNTIYF
TGCAGCGGTGCCAGCTCTGGAAACACCATATATTTT
>TRBD1|TRBV15|TRBJ1-5
CATSRSSGTGSSNQPQHF
TGTGCCACCAGCAGATCCTCCGGGACAGGCTCTAGCAATCAGCCCCAGCATTTT
>TRBD1|TRBV30|TRBJ1-4
CAWRRQGNEKLFF
TGTGCCTGGAGGAGACAGGGGAATGAAAAACTGTTTTTT
>NA|TRBV5-4|TRBJ2-7
CASSDRSQGSYEQYF
TGTGCCAGCAGCGACCGATCACAGGGCTCCTACGAGCAGTACTTC
>TRBD1|TRBV4-1|TRBJ1-5
CASSQPGTDYQPQHF
TGCGCCAGCAGCCAACCCGGGACAGATTATCAGCCCCAGCATTTT
>TRBD1|TRBV24-1|TRBJ2-3
CATSHTGADTQYF
TGTGCCACCAGCCACACAGGGGCAGATACGCAGTATTTT
>TRBD1|TRBV29-1|TRBJ1-2
CSVPSGQRTYGYTF
TGCAGCGTTCCCTCGGGACAGAGGACCTATGGCTACACCTTC
>NA|TRBV3-1|TRBJ2-7
CASGRGGGVINYEQYF
TGTGCCAGCGGTAGAGGCGGGGGCGTAATTAACTACGAGCAGTACTTC
>NA|TRBV28|TRBJ1-1
CASSSQGSTEAFF
TGTGCCAGCAGTTCGCAGGGATCCACTGAAGCTTTCTTT
>TRBD1|TRBV3-1|TRBJ2-7
CASSHDRGAREQYF
TGTGCCAGCAGCCATGACAGGGGCGCCCGGGAGCAGTACTTC
>TRBD2|TRBV29-1|TRBJ2-1
CSVDWWEGRSGEQFF
TGCAGCGTTGACTGGTGGGAGGGCCGCAGTGGAGAGCAGTTCTTC
>NA|TRBV3-1|TRBJ2-5
CASSRGAQETQYF
TGTGCCAGCAGCCGGGGGGCCCAAGAGACCCAGTACTTC
>NA|TRBV19|TRBJ2-5
CASADPPRRTQYF
TGTGCCAGTGCAGACCCCCCTCGTCGGACCCAGTACTTC
>TRBD2|TRBV2|TRBJ2-1
CARGSGYNEQFF
TGTGCCAGGGGTAGCGGGTACAATGAGCAGTTCTTC
>NA|TRBV28|TRBJ2-5
CASRGASRAQETQYF
TGTGCCAGCCGGGGGGCGTCTAGGGCCCAAGAGACCCAGTACTTC
>TRBD1|TRBV23-1|TRBJ2-7
CASSHLTGTGLNEQYF
TGCGCCAGCAGTCACCTCACCGGGACAGGGTTAAACGAGCAGTACTTC
>NA|TRBV12-3/TRBV12-4|TRBJ2-5
CASRNLPYQETQYF
TGTGCCAGCCGAAACCTTCCGTACCAAGAGACCCAGTACTTC
>TRBD2|TRBV3-1|TRBJ2-5
CASSLLLAGVETQYF
TGTGCCAGCAGCCTCCTCCTAGCGGGAGTGGAGACCCAGTACTTC
>NA|TRBV5-4|TRBJ2-5
CASSLATSQETQYF
TGTGCCAGCAGCTTGGCAACCAGTCAAGAGACCCAGTACTTC